One sample yielded the 17 T cell receptor beta chains listed below, sequenced in a study of T cells of healthy individuals. TCRdb ran MiXCR on the 5' RACE reads and lists one entry per CDR3 protein. Among approximately 100,000 distinct CDR3 sequences listed, 15% to 20% were seen once. The receptors originated from a human donor in good health.

This chain connects TRBV28 to TRBJ2-7; 7 bases align to TRBD1. J was trimmed by 0 bases and V by 6 bases; bases with no gene match: 11. The V gene's germline CDR1 is MDHEN and CDR2 SYDVKM. The length of the CDR3 is 16 residues. CDR3 loop: CASSFSGGHPSYEQYF. The CDR3 DNA sequence: TGTGCCAGCAGCTTCTCAGGGGGACACCCCTCCTACGAGCAGTACTTC.

The chain has TRBV15 and TRBJ1-4, with D unresolved. There are 14 residues in the CDR3. CDR1 and CDR2 (germline): LNHNV, YYDKDF (reference sequence). V gave up 1 base and J gave up 8 bases, with 11 bases separating them. In nucleotides, the CDR3 is TGTGCCACCAGCAGAGCCGGGGTAGAGGAAAAACTGTTTTTT. This codes for CATSRAGVEEKLFF.

This clonotype was recorded at least ten times. The chain links TRBV6-5 to TRBJ1-4, with D perhaps TRBD1 (5 bases). Trimming left V 6 bases short and J 5 bases short, with 19 bases between. CDR1 is MNHEY, CDR2 SVGAGI, per germline. The CDR3 runs 16 residues. CDR3: CASRPDPNRDNEKLFF. Here the CDR3 DNA reads TGTGCCAGCAGACCCGACCCCAACCGGGACAATGAAAAACTGTTTTTT.

In its sample, this clonotype was seen a few times. The V call is TRBV6-5, the J call TRBJ2-7; D possibly corresponds to TRBD1 (6 bases). Trimming pared 5 bases from V and 7 bases from J, leaving 12 bases between. This CDR3 contains 12 residues. From germline, CDR1 is MNHEY and CDR2 SVGAGI. CDR3 DNA: TGTGCCAGCAGTCGGACAGATGGAGAGCAGTACTTC. Translation: CASSRTDGEQYF.

The sample holds a few counts of this clonotype. V gene TRBV14 combines with J gene TRBJ1-2; no clear D. Germline V gene lookup returns CDR1 SGHDN and CDR2 FVKESK. The ends were cut back, 2 bases at V and 4 bases at J, with 8 bases in the middle. CDR3 size: 13 residues. DNA for the CDR3: TGTGCCAGCAGCCAACAGAGCGGCTATGGCTACACCTTC. This sequence encodes CASSQQSGYGYTF. The whole variable domain, remainder taken from reference TRBV14 and TRBJ1-2, is EAGVTQFPSHSVIEKGQTVTLRCDPISGHDNLYWYRRVMGKEIKFLLHFVKESKQDESGMPNNRFLAERTGGTYSTLKVQPAELEDSGVYFCASSQQSGYGYTFGSGTRLTVV.

This chain links TRBV20-1 with TRBJ2-3; a weak D match, TRBD1 (5 bases). Germline CDR1 reads DFQATT; CDR2 reads SNEGSKA (reference sequence). CDR3 length: 15 residues. V lost 0 bases and J 3 bases, leaving 13 bases between the germline ends. The CDR3 nucleotides are TGCAGTGCTAGAGATAGGGCAGGGTATACAGATACGCAGTATTTT. Translation gives CSARDRAGYTDTQYF.

This clonotype was recorded many times. The CDR3 DNA is TGTGCCAGCAGTCTACAGGGCGGGGAAACGGAGCCCCAGCATTTT. It codes for CASSLQGGETEPQHF. This chain uses TRBV7-9 with TRBJ1-5; D is perhaps TRBD1 (6 bases). The germline V and J ends were trimmed by 6 bases and 8 bases, with 20 bases remaining between them. This CDR3 is built from 15 residues. Germline assignment: CDR1 SEHNR and CDR2 FQNEAQ (reference sequence).

This sequence joins TRBV2 and TRBJ2-2; D unresolved. The germline CDR1 and CDR2 sequences are SNHLY and FYNNEI. The CDR3 spans 14 residues. V lost 5 bases to trimming and J lost 0 bases, with 7 bases between them. DNA of the CDR3: TGTGCCAGCAGTCGGGTCACGAACACCGGGGAGCTGTTTTTT. This codes for CASSRVTNTGELFF.

The V and J genes are TRBV6-5 and TRBJ1-6; maybe TRBD1 (5 bases). From germline, CDR1 is MNHEY and CDR2 SVGAGI. The CDR3 runs 15 residues. V was pared by 5 bases and J by 8 bases, with 16 bases between. Here the CDR3 reads CASSTRDLGDSPLHF. CDR3 DNA: TGTGCCAGCAGTACGCGGGACTTAGGGGATTCACCCCTCCACTTT.

This rearrangement joins TRBV6-1 to TRBJ1-1, with D unclear. Trimming cost V 2 bases and J 3 bases, with 7 bases left between them. The germline gives CDR1 MNHNS, CDR2 SASEGT. There are 13 residues in the CDR3. In DNA form, the CDR3 reads TGTGCCAGCAGTGAACGAGGGTACACTGAAGCTTTCTTT. Protein: CASSERGYTEAFF.

The chain combines TRBV18 with TRBJ2-3; the match to TRBD1 covers 9 bases. Trimming cost V 3 bases and J 6 bases; bases outside gene matches: 7. From germline, CDR1 is KGHSH and CDR2 LQKENI. CDR3 length: 15 residues. The CDR3 reads CASSPSDRGSDTQYF. In DNA, the CDR3 is TGTGCCAGCTCACCGTCGGACAGGGGTTCGGATACGCAGTATTTT.

This clonotype occurred once. The missing conserved phenylalanine or tryptophan at the end of this CDR3 makes a read error likely. The chain links TRBV6-2 or TRBV6-3 to TRBJ2-1; 11 positions agree with TRBD2. The CDR3 consists of 15 residues. The J segment lost 3 bases and the V segment lost 7 bases, leaving 5 bases of the junction unmatched. CDR1 and CDR2 from the germline V gene are MNHEY and SVGEGT. The CDR3 nucleotides read TGTGCCAGCACACCCGGGACTAGCGGCTACAATGAGCAGTTCTTA. Protein product: CASTPGTSGYNEQFL.

This clonotype occurred many times. In nucleotides, the CDR3 is TGTGCCAGCAGCGACCTACGGGACAGGTCCCCCTCCACAGATACGCAGTATTTT. Translated: CASSDLRDRSPSTDTQYF. J is TRBJ2-3 and V is TRBV5-6, with 8 bases that match TRBD1. CDR3 length: 18 amino acids. Per the germline V gene, CDR1 is SGHDT and CDR2 is YYEEEE. V trimming: 4 bases; J trimming: 2 bases; junction bases outside the gene matches: 15.

This clonotype was seen ten or more times. V is TRBV7-2 and J is TRBJ2-3, with 8 bases matching TRBD2. This CDR3 contains 17 residues. The germline CDR1 and CDR2 sequences are SGHTA and FQGNSA. The V segment lost 3 bases and the J segment 6 bases; nucleotides outside the gene matches: 14. DNA of the CDR3: TGTGCCAGCAGCTTTCTCCCGGCTAGCGGGCGATCGGATACGCAGTATTTT. Translated: CASSFLPASGRSDTQYF.

The V gene is TRBV7-3, the J gene TRBJ1-2; 8 nucleotides match TRBD1. The CDR3 runs 15 residues. V lost 5 bases to trimming and J lost 5 bases; unmatched junction nucleotides: 10. CDR1 is SGHTA, CDR2 FQGTGA, per germline. The CDR3 DNA reads TGTGCCAGCAGCCCAGGACAGGGCTCATGGTATGGCTACACCTTC. Encoded protein: CASSPGQGSWYGYTF. Full variable domain (outside the CDR3, taken from reference TRBV7-3 and TRBJ1-2): GAGVSQTPSNKVTEKGKYVELRCDPISGHTALYWYRQSLGQGPEFLIYFQGTGAADDSGLPNDRFFAVRPEGSVSTLKIQRTERGDSAVYLCASSPGQGSWYGYTFGSGTRLTVV.

This clonotype was recorded at least ten times. The chain has TRBV13 and TRBJ2-7; possibly TRBD1 for D (6 bases). Germline V lookup: CDR1 PRHDT, CDR2 FYEKMQ (reference sequence). Trimming removed 0 bases at V and 0 bases at J, with 9 bases between. The CDR3 has 15 residues. The CDR3 region is CASSLGQGSSYEQYF. CDR3 bases: TGTGCCAGCAGCTTAGGACAGGGAAGCTCCTACGAGCAGTACTTC.

The rearrangement joins TRBV12-3 or TRBV12-4 to TRBJ2-7, with D possibly being TRBD1 or TRBD2 (6 bases each). This CDR3 contains 14 residues. V gave up 1 base and J gave up 2 bases, with 9 bases separating them. The CDR3 nucleotides are TGTGCCAGCAGTTTAGATGGGGGGCCCTACGAGCAGTACTTC. Protein product: CASSLDGGPYEQYF.